The T cell receptor (beta chain) under discussion was sequenced for a study of T cell repertoires in cytomegalovirus infection. This clonotype was recorded at least ten times. One entry per CDR3 protein, called by TCRdb with MiXCR from the reads. The sample has 85,000 to 120,000 distinct CDR3 sequences, approximately 15% seen once. The CDR3 has 16 residues. In germline, CDR1 is SEHNR, CDR2 FQNEAQ (reference sequence). The V end lost 3 bases, the J end lost 0 bases, and 14 bases lay between the germline ends. Sequenced material: PBMCs. The receptor's source is a human donor in good health (CMV status not recorded). Some clones in this sample may be carry-over from other donors' samples. The chain joins TRBV7-9 to TRBJ1-2; D unresolved. For the CDR3, the DNA is TGTGCCAGCAGCTTGCGCGGCGCAGACACTAACTATGGCTACACCTTC. As protein: CASSLRGADTNYGYTF.